Listed here are 10 T cell receptor beta chains from one sample, sequenced in a study of esophageal squamous cell carcinoma under preoperative chemotherapy (dated by TCRdb to between 2018 and 2020). The method was PCR. Sequenced on a HiSeq X Ten. TCRdb reworked the public reads: Q25 trimming with fastp, MiXCR clone assembly, productive beta chains retained. One record per CDR3 amino acid sequence lists the most common genes and DNA. The sample yields 30,000 to 35,000 distinct CDR3 sequences; roughly 52% were counted once. The ten most abundant clones make up 23% of the sample. The intended sense of this specimen's time point label: after preoperative PTX-NDP chemotherapy. This sample was obtained from a patient given preoperative chemotherapy. The receptor set was obtained from a human donor with esophageal squamous cell carcinoma. The donor label of this sample is uncertain.

The chain couples TRBV7-6 to TRBJ2-5; perhaps TRBD2 as D (6 bases). This CDR3 comprises 14 residues. Germline-derived CDR1 and CDR2 are SGHVS and FNYEAQ. CDR3 DNA: TGTGCGGGGAGCTGGGGCGGGGACCAAGATACGCAGTACTTC. Translated: CAGSWGGDQDTQYF.

Notes on this clonotype: Mismatch with germline at one junction end may stem from a read error. The rearrangement links TRBV7-2 to TRBJ2-4; 7 bases map to TRBD2. The CDR3 consists of 18 residues. Germline V gives CDR1 SGHTA, CDR2 FQGNSA. Here the CDR3 reads CASSLDGLGAVRQNTQYF. DNA of the CDR3: TGTGCCAGCAGCTTAGATGGACTAGGGGCTGTGCGCCAAAACACTCAGTACTTT.

The chain has TRBV15 and TRBJ2-1; D gene unclear. Germline-derived CDR1 and CDR2 are LNHNV and YYDKDF (reference sequence). Trimming took 8 bases from V and 6 from J, leaving 11 bases between them. The CDR3 covers 12 residues. Here the CDR3 DNA reads TGTGCCACCTCTATAATTGGCAATGAGCAGTTCTTC. Protein: CATSIIGNEQFF.

The CDR3 DNA is TGTGCCAGCAGCTTAAGAGGGTCAGGGCCCAATGAGCAGTACTTC. It specifies CASSLRGSGPNEQYF. The chain carries TRBV7-3 and TRBJ2-3; D tentatively reads TRBD1 or TRBD2 (5 bases each). The DNA matches TRBJ2-7 better at its end, which makes the J call doubtful. The CDR3 covers 15 residues. Germline V gene data show CDR1 as SGHTA and CDR2 as FQGTGA.

J is TRBJ2-3 and V is TRBV7-8, with D possibly being TRBD2 (7 bases). Trimming removed 5 bases at V and 11 bases at J, with 26 bases between. Germline lookup yields CDR1 SGHVS and CDR2 FQNEAQ. The CDR3 is 16 amino acids. The CDR3 coding sequence is TGTGCCAGCAGCCGCCTAGGGGGGGCAAACACCGGTAAGCAGTATTTT. It yields the protein CASSRLGGANTGKQYF.

The chain recombines TRBV7-8 with TRBJ2-1; 14 bases align to TRBD2. Germline V lookup: CDR1 SGHVS, CDR2 FQNEAQ. The CDR3 is made up of 16 amino acids. With 2 bases clipped from V and 7 bases from J, the junction kept 4 bases outside the gene matches. The CDR3 region is CASSLRLAGGPNEQFF. The CDR3 DNA reads as TGTGCCAGCAGCTTAAGACTAGCGGGAGGGCCAAATGAGCAGTTCTTC.

This clonotype was recorded many times. V usage is TRBV7-8 and J usage is TRBJ2-2; no reliable D call. Trimming removed 3 bases from V and 0 bases from J, with 5 bases in between. Per germline, CDR1 SGHVS and CDR2 FQNEAQ. The CDR3 sequence is 14 residues long. The CDR3 DNA reads TGTGCCAGCAGCTTCCGAACGAACACCGGGGAGCTGTTTTTT. Its translation is CASSFRTNTGELFF.

As regards this clonotype: The conserved final phenylalanine or tryptophan is absent from the CDR3, which likely points to a read error. The limits of the CDR3 on the DNA are not certain, so only TCRdb's listed CDR3 is given. The chain combines TRBV7-9 with TRBJ2-5; the D segment call TRBD1 is taken from the table without a DNA check. CDR1 is SEHNR, CDR2 FQNEAQ, per germline (reference sequence). The length of the CDR3 is 16 amino acids, counting both ends. CDR3 loop: CASSSRPGPGQETWLL.

This clonotype was counted many times. The rearrangement links TRBV7-2 to TRBJ1-6; the D is unclear. V lost 5 bases and J lost 9, with 11 bases in between. CDR1 is SGHTA and CDR2 is FQGNSA in the germline V gene. The CDR3 extends over 13 amino acids. The CDR3 loop reads CASSLEMASPLHF. The DNA of the CDR3 is TGTGCCAGCAGCCTAGAGATGGCTTCACCCCTCCACTTT.

The chain has TRBV7-2 and TRBJ2-4, with TRBD2 as a possible D gene (5 bases). The CDR3 runs 14 residues. The V gene's germline CDR1 is SGHTA and CDR2 FQGNSA. CDR3 nucleotide sequence: TGTGCGGGCAGCGGCGGTCTAGCCAAAAACACCCAGTACTTC. Translation: CAGSGGLAKNTQYF.